These T cell receptor beta chains were read from a single sample in a study of T cell responses to AZD1222 COVID-19 vaccine. Profiled with immunoSEQ multiplex PCR; TCRdb holds only in-frame clones, not every one. The sample lists 110,000 to 150,000 clones, 92% occurring once. The sequencing here drew on peripheral blood, taken 28 days after the second AZD1222 dose. Every receptor here comes from an adult who received the AZD1222 COVID-19 vaccine. CDR3s include the opening cysteine and the closing phenylalanine or tryptophan. D genes are given only for firm matches. Where a row states a size, it is once, few, many or the class of an expanded clone; other rows omit it.

-	TRBV19	TRBJ1-5	-	14	CASSLQHRYQPQHF	TGTGCCAGTAGCCTACAGCACCGTTATCAGCCCCAGCATTTT
few	TRBV5-4	TRBJ1-3	-	17	CASSGGSGRFSGNTIYF	TGTGCCAGCAGCGGAGGATCAGGTAGATTCTCTGGAAACACCATATATTTT
-	TRBV6-2/TRBV6-3	TRBJ2-1	TRBD2	18	CASSLTSGRASSYNEQFF	TGTGCCAGCAGTCTGACTAGCGGGCGAGCCAGCTCCTACAATGAGCAGTTCTTC
-	TRBV12-5	TRBJ2-1	-	16	CASAPGGGDSYNEQFF	TGTGCTAGTGCTCCTGGGGGCGGGGACTCCTACAATGAGCAGTTCTTC
-	TRBV28	TRBJ1-1	-	11	CASSWELEAFF	TGTGCCAGCAGTTGGGAACTTGAAGCTTTCTTT
-	TRBV28	TRBJ1-1	-	13	CASSSGGRPEAFF	TGTGCCAGCAGTTCTGGGGGCCGTCCTGAAGCTTTCTTT
once	TRBV18	TRBJ2-1	TRBD1	15	CASSPGQGLYNEQFF	TGTGCCAGCTCGCCCGGACAGGGCCTTTACAATGAGCAGTTCTTC
once	TRBV18	TRBJ2-2	-	15	CASSPRTADTGELFF	TGTGCCAGCTCACCCCGGACTGCTGACACCGGGGAGCTGTTTTTT
-	TRBV9	TRBJ1-1	TRBD1	14	CASSPRQGGTEAFF	TGTGCCAGCAGCCCCCGACAGGGTGGCACTGAAGCTTTCTTT
-	TRBV5-4	TRBJ2-7	TRBD2	15	CASSLEGGRASEQYF	TGTGCCAGCAGCTTGGAAGGCGGGAGGGCCTCCGAGCAGTACTTC
-	TRBV7-2	TRBJ1-1	-	15	CASSLAGTPSPVAFF	TGTGCCAGCAGCTTAGCAGGGACCCCTTCTCCGGTGGCTTTCTTT
-	TRBV6-5	TRBJ1-3	-	15	CASSYSVNSGNTIYF	TGTGCCAGCAGTTACTCGGTGAACTCTGGAAACACCATATATTTT
-	TRBV4-3	TRBJ2-7	-	15	CASSQIPGTPYEQYF	TGCGCCAGCAGCCAAATCCCCGGGACACCGTACGAGCAGTACTTC
once	TRBV4-3	TRBJ2-7	-	13	CASSQDSPEEQYF	TGCGCCAGCAGCCAAGATAGCCCCGAGGAGCAGTACTTC
-	TRBV28	TRBJ1-3	-	13	CATTGRGRNTIYF	TGTGCCACCACCGGCAGGGGAAGAAACACCATATATTTT
-	TRBV2	TRBJ2-5	-	11	CASKTFETQYF	TGTGCCAGCAAGACTTTTGAGACCCAGTACTTC
-	TRBV30	TRBJ2-3	TRBD2	16	CAWSVGLAGAADTQYF	TGTGCCTGGAGTGTTGGACTAGCGGGAGCCGCAGATACGCAGTATTTT
once	TRBV7-2	TRBJ2-5	TRBD2	16	CASSGRTSGAQETQYF	TGTGCCAGCAGCGGGCGGACTAGCGGGGCCCAAGAGACCCAGTACTTC
-	TRBV19	TRBJ2-7	TRBD1	15	CASSIRPGGAYEQYF	TGTGCCAGTAGTATCCGGCCAGGGGGCGCGTACGAGCAGTACTTC
-	TRBV18	TRBJ2-1	-	12	CASSPRENEQFF	TGTGCCAGCTCACCACGGGAAAATGAGCAGTTCTTC
-	TRBV28	TRBJ2-5	TRBD1	13	CASDRGGPETQYF	TGTGCCAGCGACAGGGGCGGGCCGGAGACCCAGTACTTC
few	TRBV5-1	TRBJ1-5	-	15	CASSLGPGNNQPQHF	TGCGCCAGCAGCTTGGGGCCAGGGAACAATCAGCCCCAGCATTTT
-	TRBV9	TRBJ2-3	TRBD2	13	CASSAGGADTQYF	TGTGCCAGCAGCGCCGGGGGGGCAGATACGCAGTATTTT
-	TRBV4-2	TRBJ2-1	TRBD2	16	CASSQDWPSGSVEQFF	TGTGCCAGCAGCCAAGATTGGCCTAGCGGGAGTGTTGAGCAGTTCTTC
-	TRBV7-2	TRBJ1-6	TRBD1	16	CASRLTGGNSNSPLHF	TGTGCCAGCAGGCTAACAGGGGGCAATAGTAATTCACCCCTCCACTTT
-	TRBV6-2/TRBV6-3	TRBJ2-1	-	15	CASSYGGGIYNEQFF	TGTGCCAGCAGTTACGGTGGCGGGATTTACAATGAGCAGTTCTTC
-	TRBV25-1	TRBJ1-1	-	12	CASRPFSGEAFF	TGTGCCAGCAGACCCTTCTCGGGTGAAGCTTTCTTT
-	TRBV6-5	TRBJ1-1	-	11	CASRRSAEAFF	TGTGCCAGCAGGAGGAGCGCTGAAGCTTTCTTT
-	TRBV12-3/TRBV12-4	TRBJ2-7	-	13	CASSLAGSYEQYF	TGTGCCAGCAGTTTGGCAGGCTCTTACGAGCAGTACTTC
-	TRBV4-1	TRBJ1-3	-	16	CASSPSEVLSGNTIYF	TGCGCCAGCAGCCCCTCCGAAGTCCTCTCTGGAAACACCATATATTTT
-	TRBV4-1	TRBJ1-2	-	14	CASSQTEADYGYTF	TGCGCCAGCAGCCAAACCGAAGCGGACTATGGCTACACCTTC
-	TRBV6-5	TRBJ1-5	-	16	CASSYSAFGDNQPQHF	TGTGCCAGCAGTTACTCGGCCTTTGGGGACAATCAGCCCCAGCATTTT
-	TRBV5-4	TRBJ2-2	-	15	CASSLQSSNTGELFF	TGTGCCAGCAGCCTGCAGTCGTCTAATACCGGGGAGCTGTTTTTT
-	TRBV6-5	TRBJ2-7	-	13	CASSYRQREEQYF	TGTGCCAGCAGTTACCGCCAGAGGGAAGAGCAGTACTTC
-	TRBV18	TRBJ2-2	-	13	CASSPTDAGELFF	TGTGCCAGCTCACCGACGGACGCCGGGGAGCTGTTTTTT
-	TRBV7-2	TRBJ2-7	TRBD2	16	CASSARTSGSTEEQYF	TGTGCCAGCAGCGCCCGGACTAGCGGGAGTACTGAGGAGCAGTACTTC
-	TRBV15	TRBJ1-1	-	13	CATSRDGLTEAFF	TGTGCCACCAGCAGGGACGGGCTCACTGAAGCTTTCTTT
once	TRBV28	TRBJ1-1	-	15	CASSLSGYGNTEAFF	TGTGCCAGCAGTTTGTCAGGGTACGGGAACACTGAAGCTTTCTTT
-	TRBV19	TRBJ2-7	-	15	CASSKERGVSYEQYF	TGTGCCAGTAGTAAGGAACGCGGGGTCTCCTACGAGCAGTACTTC
-	TRBV19	TRBJ1-1	TRBD1	13	CASSPRGPTEAFF	TGTGCCAGTAGTCCCAGGGGGCCTACTGAAGCTTTCTTT
few	TRBV6-5	TRBJ2-1	TRBD2	13	CASFSGGYNEQFF	TGTGCCAGCTTTAGCGGGGGCTACAATGAGCAGTTCTTC